The T cell receptor beta chain described here comes from a study of T cell repertoires in cytomegalovirus infection. For the study at large: Matching HLA type and CMV infection were both indicated by public TCR beta signatures.

This clonotype came up a few times. Antigen: not known. One entry per CDR3 protein results from TCRdb running MiXCR on the reads. Of nearly 650,000 distinct CDR3 sequences listed, 24% were seen once; the top ten hold less than 10%. Germline CDR1 reads LNHNV; CDR2 reads YYDKDF (reference sequence). Trimming removed 1 base at V and 7 bases at J, with 11 bases between. CDR3 length: 14 residues. Study-wide results and limits: Frequencies of public TCR beta families were cumulated, and this identified carriers of CMV plus the relevant HLA. There were HLA-C-restricted CMV-specific TCR beta clonotypes dominating the ex vivo response.

The chain joins TRBV15 to TRBJ2-1, with D unclear. The sample comprised CD8+ T cells from PBMCs. The receptor's source is a human donor in good health (CMV status not recorded). Some clones in this sample may be carry-over from other donors' samples. CDR3 region: CATSRALLGNEQFF. DNA of the CDR3: TGTGCCACCAGCAGAGCTCTTTTGGGTAATGAGCAGTTCTTC. Combining the CDR3 with reference TRBV15 and TRBJ2-1 gives the whole variable domain DAMVIQNPRYQVTQFGKPVTLSCSQTLNHNVMYWYQQKSSQAPKLLFHYYDKDFNNEADTPDNFQSRRPNTSFCFLDIRSPGLGDTAMYLCATSRALLGNEQFFGPGTRLTVL.